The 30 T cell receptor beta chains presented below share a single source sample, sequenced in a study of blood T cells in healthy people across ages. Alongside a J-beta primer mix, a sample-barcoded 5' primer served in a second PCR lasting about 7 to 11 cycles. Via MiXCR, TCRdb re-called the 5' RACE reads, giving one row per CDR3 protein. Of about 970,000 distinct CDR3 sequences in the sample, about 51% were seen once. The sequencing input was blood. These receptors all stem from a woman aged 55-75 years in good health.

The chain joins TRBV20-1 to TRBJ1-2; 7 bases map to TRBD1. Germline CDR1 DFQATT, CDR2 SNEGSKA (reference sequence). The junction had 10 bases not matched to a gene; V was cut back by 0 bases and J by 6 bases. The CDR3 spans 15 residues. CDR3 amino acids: CSARECGQARDGYTF. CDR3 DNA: TGCAGTGCTAGAGAGTGCGGACAGGCGAGGGATGGCTACACCTTC.

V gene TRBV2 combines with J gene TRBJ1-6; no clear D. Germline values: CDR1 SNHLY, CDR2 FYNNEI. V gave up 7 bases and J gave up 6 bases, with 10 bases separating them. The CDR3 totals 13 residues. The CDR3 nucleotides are TGTGCCAGCAAATTGCAATCTAATTCACCCCTCCACTTT. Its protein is CASKLQSNSPLHF.

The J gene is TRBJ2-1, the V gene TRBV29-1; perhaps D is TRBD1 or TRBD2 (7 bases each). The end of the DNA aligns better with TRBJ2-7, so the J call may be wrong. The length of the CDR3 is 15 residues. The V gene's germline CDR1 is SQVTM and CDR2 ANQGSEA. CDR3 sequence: CSVERGRESYNEQYF. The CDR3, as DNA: TGCAGCGTTGAAAGGGGGCGGGAGTCCTACAATGAGCAGTACTTC.

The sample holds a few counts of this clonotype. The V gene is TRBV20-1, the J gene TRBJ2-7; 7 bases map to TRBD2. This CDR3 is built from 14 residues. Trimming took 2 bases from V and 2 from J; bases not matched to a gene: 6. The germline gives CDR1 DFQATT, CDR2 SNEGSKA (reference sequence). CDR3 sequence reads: CSARQDGGAYEQYF. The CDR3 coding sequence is TGCAGTGCTAGACAAGATGGGGGGGCCTACGAGCAGTACTTC.

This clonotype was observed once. The CDR3 sequence: CSALVAGTSGHYEQYF. The CDR3 nucleotides read TGCAGTGCTCTCGTCGCCGGGACTAGCGGGCACTACGAGCAGTACTTC. The chain employs TRBV20-1 and TRBJ2-7, with TRBD2 matching over 12 bases. Germline lookup yields CDR1 DFQATT and CDR2 SNEGSKA (reference sequence). The V and J ends lost 5 bases and 3 bases, in that order; junction bases with no gene match: 11. The CDR3 totals 16 residues.

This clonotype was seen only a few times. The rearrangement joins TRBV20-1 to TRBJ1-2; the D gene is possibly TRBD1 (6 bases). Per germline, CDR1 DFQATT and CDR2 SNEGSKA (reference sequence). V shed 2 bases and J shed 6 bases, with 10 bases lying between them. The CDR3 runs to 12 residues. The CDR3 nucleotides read TGCAGTGCTAGAAGGGACACTGATGGCTACACCTTC. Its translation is CSARRDTDGYTF.

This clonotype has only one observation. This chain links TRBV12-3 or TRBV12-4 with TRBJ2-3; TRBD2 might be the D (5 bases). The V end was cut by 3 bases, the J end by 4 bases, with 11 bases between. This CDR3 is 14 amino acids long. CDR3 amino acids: CASSFSPGSDTQYF. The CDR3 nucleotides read TGTGCCAGCAGTTTCTCCCCGGGGTCAGATACGCAGTATTTT.

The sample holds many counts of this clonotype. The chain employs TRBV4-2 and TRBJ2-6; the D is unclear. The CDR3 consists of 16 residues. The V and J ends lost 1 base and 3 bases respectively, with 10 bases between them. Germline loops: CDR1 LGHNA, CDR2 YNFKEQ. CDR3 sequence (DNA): TGTGCCAGCAGCCAAGTGTTGGGCAATGGGGCCAACGTCCTGACTTTC. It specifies CASSQVLGNGANVLTF.

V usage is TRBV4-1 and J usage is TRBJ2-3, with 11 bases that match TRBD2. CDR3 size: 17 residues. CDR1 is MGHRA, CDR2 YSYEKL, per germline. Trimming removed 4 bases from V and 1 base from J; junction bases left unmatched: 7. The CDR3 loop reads CASSPTGTSGRTDTQYF. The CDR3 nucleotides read TGCGCCAGCAGCCCCACCGGGACTAGCGGTCGCACAGATACGCAGTATTTT.

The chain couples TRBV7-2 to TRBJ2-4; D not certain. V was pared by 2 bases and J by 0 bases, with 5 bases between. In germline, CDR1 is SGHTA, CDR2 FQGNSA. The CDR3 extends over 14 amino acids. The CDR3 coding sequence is TGTGCCAGCAGCTTACAACTAGCCAAAAACATTCAGTACTTC. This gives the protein CASSLQLAKNIQYF.

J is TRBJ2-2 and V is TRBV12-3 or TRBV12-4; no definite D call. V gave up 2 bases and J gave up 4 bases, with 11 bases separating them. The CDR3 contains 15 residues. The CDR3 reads CASSLRRPGTGELFF. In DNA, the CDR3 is TGTGCCAGCAGTTTAAGGCGACCGGGCACCGGGGAGCTGTTTTTT.

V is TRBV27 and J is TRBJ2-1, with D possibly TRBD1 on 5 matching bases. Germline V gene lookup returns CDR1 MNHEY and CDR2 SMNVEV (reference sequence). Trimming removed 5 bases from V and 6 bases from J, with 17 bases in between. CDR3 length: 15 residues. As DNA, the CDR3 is TGTGCCAGCAGTCCCGGCGACAGTTTTCCCAATGAGCAGTTCTTC. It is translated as CASSPGDSFPNEQFF.

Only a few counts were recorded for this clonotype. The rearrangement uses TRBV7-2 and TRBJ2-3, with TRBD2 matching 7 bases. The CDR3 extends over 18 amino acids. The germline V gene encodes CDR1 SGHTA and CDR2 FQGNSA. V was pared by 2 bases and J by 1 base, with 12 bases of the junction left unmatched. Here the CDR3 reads CASSLFGLVPYGTDTQYF. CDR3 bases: TGTGCCAGCAGCTTATTCGGACTAGTCCCTTATGGCACAGATACGCAGTATTTT.

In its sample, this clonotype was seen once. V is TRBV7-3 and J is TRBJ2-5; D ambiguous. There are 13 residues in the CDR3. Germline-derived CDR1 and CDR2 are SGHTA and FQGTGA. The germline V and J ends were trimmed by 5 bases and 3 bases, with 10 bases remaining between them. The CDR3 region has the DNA TGTGCCAGCAGCCAATCGGTGAAAGAGACCCAGTACTTC. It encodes CASSQSVKETQYF.

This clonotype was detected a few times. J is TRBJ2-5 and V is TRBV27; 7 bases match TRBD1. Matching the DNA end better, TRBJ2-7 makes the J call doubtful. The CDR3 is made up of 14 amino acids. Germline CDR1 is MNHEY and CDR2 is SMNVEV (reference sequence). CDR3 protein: CASKPDRRTYEQYF. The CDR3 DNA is TGTGCCAGCAAACCGGACAGGCGTACGTACGAGCAGTACTTC.

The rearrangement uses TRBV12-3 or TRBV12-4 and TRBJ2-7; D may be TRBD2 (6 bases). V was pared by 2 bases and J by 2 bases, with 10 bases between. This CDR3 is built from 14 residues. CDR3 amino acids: CASSLQRATYEQYF. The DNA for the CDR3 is TGTGCCAGCAGTTTACAGCGGGCCACCTACGAGCAGTACTTC.

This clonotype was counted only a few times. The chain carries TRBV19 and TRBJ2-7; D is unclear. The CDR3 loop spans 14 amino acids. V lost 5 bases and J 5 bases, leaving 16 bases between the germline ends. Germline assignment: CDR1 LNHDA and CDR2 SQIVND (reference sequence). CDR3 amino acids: CASSPRQPTHEQYF. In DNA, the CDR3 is TGTGCCAGTAGTCCCAGGCAGCCTACCCACGAGCAGTACTTC.

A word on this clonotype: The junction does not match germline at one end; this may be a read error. The CDR3 sequence is CAGSPAGLAGWSTGELFF. CDR3 DNA sequence: TGCGCCGGCAGCCCCGCGGGACTAGCGGGATGGAGCACCGGGGAGCTGTTTTTT. This chain links TRBV5-1 with TRBJ2-2; 13 bases fit TRBD2. The germline CDR1 and CDR2 sequences are SGHRS and YFSETQ. The CDR3 spans 18 residues.

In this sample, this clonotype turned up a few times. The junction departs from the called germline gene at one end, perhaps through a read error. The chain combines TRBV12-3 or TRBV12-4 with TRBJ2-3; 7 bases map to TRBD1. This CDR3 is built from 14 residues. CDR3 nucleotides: TGTGCCAGCCCCGGACAGGAGAGCACGGATACGCAGTATTTT. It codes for CASPGQESTDTQYF.

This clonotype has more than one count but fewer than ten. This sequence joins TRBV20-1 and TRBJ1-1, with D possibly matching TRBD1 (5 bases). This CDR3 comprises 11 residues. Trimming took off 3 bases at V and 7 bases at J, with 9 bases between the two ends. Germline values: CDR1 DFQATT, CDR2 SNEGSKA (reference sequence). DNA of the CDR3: TGCAGTGCTAGGCTCAGGGATGAAGCTTTCTTT. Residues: CSARLRDEAFF.

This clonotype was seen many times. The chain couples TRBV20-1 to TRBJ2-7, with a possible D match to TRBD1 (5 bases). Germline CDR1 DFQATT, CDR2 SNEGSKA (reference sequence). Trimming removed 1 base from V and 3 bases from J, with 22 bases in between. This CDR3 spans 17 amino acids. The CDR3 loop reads CSARGSRALGYRYEQYF. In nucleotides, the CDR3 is TGCAGTGCTAGAGGTTCCAGGGCCTTAGGGTACCGCTACGAGCAGTACTTC.

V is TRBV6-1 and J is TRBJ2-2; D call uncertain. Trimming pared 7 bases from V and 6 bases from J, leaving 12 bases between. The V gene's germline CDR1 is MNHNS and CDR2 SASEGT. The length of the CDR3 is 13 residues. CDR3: CASNPTVSGELFF. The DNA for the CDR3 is TGTGCCAGCAATCCCACGGTATCCGGGGAGCTGTTTTTT.

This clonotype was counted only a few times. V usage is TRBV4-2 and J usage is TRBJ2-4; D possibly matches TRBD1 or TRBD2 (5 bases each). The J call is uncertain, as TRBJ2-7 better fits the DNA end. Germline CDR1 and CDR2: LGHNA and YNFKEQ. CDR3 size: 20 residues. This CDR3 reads CASSQVYPEGRPGSFDEQYF. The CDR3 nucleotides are TGTGCCAGCAGCCAAGTATACCCGGAAGGCAGGCCAGGGAGTTTCGACGAGCAGTACTTC.

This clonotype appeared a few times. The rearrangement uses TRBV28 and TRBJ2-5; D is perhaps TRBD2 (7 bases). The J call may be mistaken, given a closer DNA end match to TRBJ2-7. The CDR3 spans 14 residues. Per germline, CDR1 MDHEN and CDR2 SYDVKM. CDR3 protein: CASIPSRGANEQYF. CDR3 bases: TGTGCCAGCATCCCCAGTCGGGGGGCGAACGAGCAGTACTTC.

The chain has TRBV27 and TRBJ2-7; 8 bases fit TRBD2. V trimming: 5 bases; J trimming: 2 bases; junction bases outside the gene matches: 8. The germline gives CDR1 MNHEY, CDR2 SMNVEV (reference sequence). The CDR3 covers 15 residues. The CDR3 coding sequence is TGTGCCAGCAGTACCAGAGCGGGAGCAACCTACGAGCAGTACTTC. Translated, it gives CASSTRAGATYEQYF.

The CDR3 DNA is TGTGCCAGCAGGTCTAGCGGGAGGTTGGGCACAGATACGCAGTATTTT. It translates to CASRSSGRLGTDTQYF. V usage is TRBV12-3 or TRBV12-4 and J usage is TRBJ2-3, with 11 bases fitting TRBD2. With 6 bases clipped from V and 1 base from J, the junction kept 6 bases outside the gene matches. The CDR3 runs to 16 residues.

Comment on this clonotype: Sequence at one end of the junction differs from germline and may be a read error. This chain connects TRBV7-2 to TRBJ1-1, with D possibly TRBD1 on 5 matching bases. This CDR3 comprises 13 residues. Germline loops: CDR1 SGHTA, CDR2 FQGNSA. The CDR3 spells CASSLAEGTTAFF. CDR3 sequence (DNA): TGTGCCAGCAGCCTAGCCGAGGGGACGACGGCTTTCTTT.

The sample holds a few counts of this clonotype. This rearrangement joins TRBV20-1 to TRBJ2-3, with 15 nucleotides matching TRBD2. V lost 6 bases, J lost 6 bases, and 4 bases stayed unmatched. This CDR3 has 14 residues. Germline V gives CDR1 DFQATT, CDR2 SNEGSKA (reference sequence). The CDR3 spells CSAPGLAGGDTQYF. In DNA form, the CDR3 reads TGCAGTGCCCCAGGACTAGCGGGAGGGGATACGCAGTATTTT.

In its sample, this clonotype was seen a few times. This CDR3 reads CSAFRPGLAGGPVYEQYF. CDR3 nucleotide sequence: TGCAGTGCTTTCAGACCGGGACTGGCGGGAGGGCCCGTGTACGAGCAGTACTTC. The chain combines TRBV20-1 with TRBJ2-7; 9 bases fit TRBD2. The V gene end was trimmed by 5 bases and the J gene end by 4 bases; junction bases not matched to a gene: 21. The germline V gene has CDR1 DFQATT and CDR2 SNEGSKA (reference sequence). This CDR3 region has 18 residues.

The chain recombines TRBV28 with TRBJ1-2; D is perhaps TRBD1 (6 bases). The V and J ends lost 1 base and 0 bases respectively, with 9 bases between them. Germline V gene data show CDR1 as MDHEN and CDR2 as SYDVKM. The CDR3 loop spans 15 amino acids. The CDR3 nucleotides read TGTGCCAGCAGTTTATATGGGGGCTCTAACTATGGCTACACCTTC. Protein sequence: CASSLYGGSNYGYTF.